This TCR beta chain was sequenced in a study of T cell responses to AZD1222 COVID-19 vaccine. Study-level findings and limits: There were vaccine-associated CD4 TCRs across spike, dominant at 160-218 and 743-854.

The method was immunoSEQ multiplex PCR; TCRdb's version includes in-frame clones alone and lacks a portion of them. The table lists over 150,000 clones, 85% to 90% of them singletons. In germline, CDR1 is SEHNR, CDR2 FQNEAQ (reference sequence). The CDR3 is 16 residues long. Germline trimming cut 2 bases from V and 1 base from J; bases unmatched to any gene: 6. On this clone: Its matching antigen is unknown.

The receptor was isolated from an adult in good health. The sample was peripheral blood, taken on day 0 of AZD1222 vaccination. The rearrangement links TRBV7-9 to TRBJ2-5, with TRBD2 matching 8 bases. The CDR3 coding sequence is TGTGCCAGCAGCTTATTAGCGGGGCTCTTCCAAGAGACCCAGTACTTC. It yields the protein CASSLLAGLFQETQYF.